This paragraph covers one TCR beta chain sequence. Its target is unknown. The entry originates in a study of cytomegalovirus exposure and HLA in healthy donors. Study-wide points: CMV serostatus was the sole immune exposure information available.

Germline CDR1 SNHLY, CDR2 FYNNEI. Between the trimmed V and J ends, which lost 7 bases and 7 bases, there was a span of 14 bases. There are 13 residues in the CDR3. PCR was performed using 60 Vbeta and 13 Jbeta primers. Repertoires were generated with immunoSEQ multiplex PCR, while TCRdb's copy carries only in-frame clones and drops some. The data hold 90,000 to 110,000 clones, with around three quarters observed a single time. Source material: PBMCs. This chain connects TRBV2 to TRBJ1-5; possible D gene TRBD1, 5 bases. The TCR comes from a woman aged 45 to 65 in good health and CMV-seropositive. The CDR3 coding sequence is TGTGCCAGCAATGGGTACAGGACGCAGCCCCAGCATTTT. Protein: CASNGYRTQPQHF. Looking up the rest from reference TRBV2 and TRBJ1-5 gives the full variable domain: EPEVTQTPSHQVTQMGQEVILRCVPISNHLYFYWYRQILGQKVEFLVSFYNNEISEKSEIFDDQFSVERPDGSNFTLKIRSTKLEDSAMYFCASNGYRTQPQHFGDGTRLSIL.